Listed below are T cell receptor beta chains from one sample, sequenced in a study of T cell responses to AZD1222 COVID-19 vaccine. Profiling relied on immunoSEQ multiplex PCR, and the TCRdb table lists in-frame clones only, not all of them. The data contain roughly 270,000 clones, about 94% of them singletons. The material was peripheral blood, obtained 28 days after the second AZD1222 dose. The receptors here all came from an adult who received the AZD1222 COVID-19 vaccine. CDR3s include the opening cysteine and the closing phenylalanine or tryptophan. Fields, in order: J gene, V gene, D gene, CDR3 DNA, CDR3 protein. D genes are given only for firm matches.

j_call: TRBJ2-3
v_call: TRBV9
d_call: TRBD1
cdr3_nt: TGTGCCAGCAGTTTAAGACAGGGGGCACAAGATACGCAGTATTTT
cdr3_aa: CASSLRQGAQDTQYF

j_call: TRBJ1-2
v_call: TRBV5-6
d_call: .
cdr3_nt: TGTGCCAGCAGCTTCCCAGGGAACTATGGCTACACCTTC
cdr3_aa: CASSFPGNYGYTF

j_call: TRBJ2-3
v_call: TRBV29-1
d_call: .
cdr3_nt: TGCAGCGTTGACCCGGGGGAGGATACGCAGTATTTT
cdr3_aa: CSVDPGEDTQYF

j_call: TRBJ1-2
v_call: TRBV6-5
d_call: .
cdr3_nt: TGTGCCAGCTTTGGCTATGGCTACACCTTC
cdr3_aa: CASFGYGYTF

j_call: TRBJ2-7
v_call: TRBV5-4
d_call: TRBD1
cdr3_nt: TGTGCCAGCGGGACAGGGGGATCGGACGAGCAGTACTTC
cdr3_aa: CASGTGGSDEQYF

j_call: TRBJ1-4
v_call: TRBV20-1
d_call: .
cdr3_nt: TGCAGTGCAGGGTTAGAAAAACTGTTTTTT
cdr3_aa: CSAGLEKLFF

j_call: TRBJ1-1
v_call: TRBV19
d_call: .
cdr3_nt: TGTGCCAGCGAGGGGAGGGGATGGACTGAAGCTTTCTTT
cdr3_aa: CASEGRGWTEAFF

j_call: TRBJ2-3
v_call: TRBV4-1
d_call: .
cdr3_nt: TGCGCCAGCAGCCAAGTATACCAACCCACAGATACGCAGTATTTT
cdr3_aa: CASSQVYQPTDTQYF

j_call: TRBJ1-5
v_call: TRBV6-1
d_call: .
cdr3_nt: TGTGCCAGCAGTGAGGGGAGCTTCGATCAGCCCCAGCATTTT
cdr3_aa: CASSEGSFDQPQHF

j_call: TRBJ2-5
v_call: TRBV2
d_call: TRBD2
cdr3_nt: TGTGCCAGTTCTGGTCGGGGGGGGGAAGAGACCCAGTACTTC
cdr3_aa: CASSGRGGEETQYF

j_call: TRBJ2-5
v_call: TRBV11-2
d_call: TRBD2
cdr3_nt: TGTGCCAGCAGCCCCAGAGCGGGAGGGCCGAAAGAGACCCAGTACTTC
cdr3_aa: CASSPRAGGPKETQYF

j_call: TRBJ1-5
v_call: TRBV4-3
d_call: .
cdr3_nt: TGCGCCAGCAGCCAAGTTCTCGGAGGCATGGGCAATCAGCCCCAGCATTTT
cdr3_aa: CASSQVLGGMGNQPQHF

j_call: TRBJ1-2
v_call: TRBV29-1
d_call: .
cdr3_nt: TGCAGCGTTGAGCACGTAGAGGGAAATGGCTACACCTTC
cdr3_aa: CSVEHVEGNGYTF

j_call: TRBJ2-4
v_call: TRBV4-1
d_call: TRBD2
cdr3_nt: TGCGCCAGCAGCCCCGGGACTATCGGCCTTGCCAAAAACATTCAGTACTTC
cdr3_aa: CASSPGTIGLAKNIQYF

j_call: TRBJ1-2
v_call: TRBV28
d_call: .
cdr3_nt: TGTGCCAGCAGCTTAGGAAGAACCCTCTATGGCTACACCTTC
cdr3_aa: CASSLGRTLYGYTF

j_call: TRBJ2-1
v_call: TRBV3-1/TRBV3-2
d_call: .
cdr3_nt: TGTGCCAGCAGCCCTAGTCTGTCTTACAATGAGCAGTTCTTC
cdr3_aa: CASSPSLSYNEQFF